This T cell receptor (beta chain) was captured in a study of response to subunit inactivated influenza vaccine. Study-wide results and caveats: Few new T cells, the authors suggested, are recruited by each seasonal influenza vaccination.

The CDR3 spans 16 residues. Germline V gives CDR1 MDHEN, CDR2 SYDVKM. V was pared by 3 bases and J by 2 bases, with 5 bases of the junction left unmatched. TCRdb itself ran the RT-PCR reads through MiXCR, one entry per CDR3 protein. The sample has about 800,000 distinct CDR3 sequences, 21% seen once. With regard to this clonotype: As yet, its antigen is unknown.

Sequenced here: PBMCs from blood, sampled more than 4 days after vaccination. The receptor was isolated from a man in his fifties who received an inactivated influenza vaccine. The V call is TRBV28, the J call TRBJ2-5; the match to TRBD2 covers 11 bases. CDR3 nucleotides: TGTGCCAGCAGTTTCCCCAGGACTAGCGGGCAAGAGACCCAGTACTTC. Translating it yields CASSFPRTSGQETQYF.